A selection of T cell receptor beta chains follows, all from one sample in a study of post-analysis software for immune sequencing data. TCRdb passed the PCR reads through MiXCR, listing each CDR3 protein once. This sample carries 600,000 to 700,000 distinct CDR3 sequences, roughly three fifths of them seen once, and the ten largest clones take around 11%. The sample was blood. The source of these receptors is a girl aged 2-10 years with multiple sclerosis. CDR3s include the opening cysteine and the closing phenylalanine or tryptophan. The D gene is left open where the match is weak. Clone size appears in some rows only: once, few, many, or a class for an expanded clone.

abundance,v_gene,j_gene,len,d_gene,CDR3nt,CDR3aa
-,TRBV15,TRBJ2-1,16,TRBD2,TGTGCCACCAGCAGAGATAGCGGGAGGGCCGTGGATGAGCAGTTCTTC,CATSRDSGRAVDEQFF
few,TRBV10-3,TRBJ2-1,16,TRBD2,TGTGCCATCAGTGCTCCTAGCGGGGCCTCCTACAATGAGCAGTTCTTC,CAISAPSGASYNEQFF
-,TRBV5-5,TRBJ2-2,16,-,TGTGCCAGCAGCTTGGTTCAGCAGATCAACACCGGGGAGCTGTTTTTT,CASSLVQQINTGELFF
-,TRBV20-1,TRBJ2-1,14,-,TGCAGTGCTCGGGGCGTCTCCTACCAAAATGAGCAGTTCTTC,CSARGVSYQNEQFF
-,TRBV20-1,TRBJ2-5,15,TRBD2,TGCAGTGCTAGATCGCGGACTAGCGGAGGGGAGACCCAGTACTTC,CSARSRTSGGETQYF
-,TRBV25-1,TRBJ1-1,13,-,TGTGCCAGCAGTGAATCAGGAGGTTTTGGGGCTTTCTTT,CASSESGGFGAFF
-,TRBV5-6,TRBJ2-1,15,-,TGTGCCAGCAGCTTGGGACAGTTAACAAACAATGAGCAGTTCTTC,CASSLGQLTNNEQFF
-,TRBV10-1,TRBJ2-7,14,-,TGCGCCAGCAGTGAGTCATCCCGCTCCTACGAGCAGTACTTC,CASSESSRSYEQYF
-,TRBV11-2,TRBJ2-3,16,-,TGTGCCAGCAGCTTAATTGAAGTATCTAGCACAGATACGCAGTATTTT,CASSLIEVSSTDTQYF
-,TRBV20-1,TRBJ2-5,15,TRBD2,TGCAGTGCAAGGGGACTAGCGGGAGGTTTGAAAGAGCAGTACTTC,CSARGLAGGLKEQYF
-,TRBV7-9,TRBJ2-7,14,TRBD2,TGTGCCAGCAGCTTAGAGACTAGCCATTACGAGCAGTACTTC,CASSLETSHYEQYF
-,TRBV20-1,TRBJ2-7,14,-,TGCAGTGCTAGAGAGGCGGGATCCATCTACGAGCAGTACTTC,CSAREAGSIYEQYF
-,TRBV27,TRBJ2-7,15,TRBD1,TGTGCCAGCAGTCCCGGGACAGGGGGGGTAAACGAGCAGTACTTC,CASSPGTGGVNEQYF